This TCR beta chain is drawn from a study of early T cells in non-severe SARS-CoV-2 infection listed by TCRdb under 2021. Study-wide context: Because TCR sequencing was done on bulk RNA from unsorted whole blood, the alpha and beta chains could not be paired. What the research found in general, with its limitations: VDJdb matching was skewed toward anti-spike CD8 responses, so virus-specific expansions were likely underestimated and private and CD4 specificities were missed.

Receptor amplification or capture employed 5' RACE. Sequenced on a NextSeq 500. Unique molecular identifiers were attached to individual cDNA molecules in the TCR library protocol so that sequencing error and PCR bias could be corrected. Sequencing covered both TCR alpha and beta chains, and within each sample the abundances of alpha and beta sequences were tightly co-correlated. Per the authors' processing: Decombinator V4 was used to annotate the V gene, J gene and CDR3 of the TCR sequences. TCRs were defined as expanded if a significant change between any two time points was detected under a Poisson model with p below 0.0001. TCR abundances were normalised to the total number of TCRs sequenced per sample and were expressed as counts per million. VDJdb, accessed 1 November 2021, was searched for CMV, EBV and SARS-CoV-2 annotated TCRs, with TCRs annotated for multiple antigens excluded. The raw public reads went through TCRdb reprocessing: fastp at Q25, MiXCR clone calling, in-frame beta chains kept. Records with the same CDR3 protein are collapsed into one entry carrying the most frequent genes and DNA. None of the V and J calls come from the authors' own analysis; TCRdb made them. For this sample the table gives roughly 40,000 distinct CDR3 sequences, of which about 6.5% were detected only once. The leading ten clones occupy roughly 7.7% of the sample.

This clonotype was picked up many times. Its antigen is not yet known. Germline and junction disagree at one end, which may indicate a read error. The study was a case-control design nested within a healthcare worker cohort in London, UK, with weekly nasopharyngeal swab PCR tests and blood sampling. Healthcare workers were recruited during the week of the UK lockdown, between 23 and 31 March 2020, and followed weekly for up to roughly 15 weeks. This TCR came from an adult who was a healthcare worker with PCR-confirmed SARS-CoV-2 infection or an uninfected control (not recorded which). Sequenced here: whole blood, sampled at baseline.

The DNA is TGTGCCGGACGGAGACGGGGCTCTGAAAACACCATATATTTT. Its product reads: CAGRRRGSENTIYF. The rearrangement joined TRBV30 to TRBJ1-3; TRBD1 is possibly the D segment (5 matching bases). The CDR3 starts with the cysteine, ends with the phenylalanine, and has 14 residues. The entry retains the CDR3 DNA only, 42 bases that are in frame from base 1. Taken from the germline V gene (reference sequence), the CDR1 and CDR2 loops are GTSNPN and SVGIG.